The 18 T cell receptor beta chains in this list originate from one sample, sequenced in a study of cytomegalovirus exposure and HLA in healthy donors. PCR involved 60 Vbeta and 13 Jbeta primers. The assay was immunoSEQ multiplex PCR, and TCRdb's table has in-frame clones only and misses some. This sample yields about 140,000 clones, of which 65% to 80% are seen a single time; roughly 1.2% belongs to the top ten. Sequencing was performed on PBMCs. The receptors were sampled from a male donor in good health and CMV-seropositive.

This clone appeared once. This sequence joins TRBV27 and TRBJ1-1, with D perhaps TRBD1 (5 bases). The germline V gene encodes CDR1 MNHEY and CDR2 SMNVEV (reference sequence). The CDR3 length is 14 residues. The ends were cut back, 6 bases at V and 1 base at J, with 12 bases in the middle. CDR3 sequence (DNA): TGTGCCAGCAGCTTTTACGGACAGAACACTGAAGCTTTCTTT. Translated, it gives CASSFYGQNTEAFF.

The chain is built from TRBV2 and TRBJ2-1, with D unresolved. The germline gives CDR1 SNHLY, CDR2 FYNNEI. The CDR3 is 13 residues long. V was trimmed by 3 bases and J by 6 bases, leaving 9 bases between them. The CDR3 sequence: CASSEGSFNEQFF. The CDR3 bases are TGTGCCAGCAGTGAGGGCTCATTCAATGAGCAGTTCTTC.

The V and J genes are TRBV7-3 and TRBJ2-1; 8 bases agree with TRBD1. From germline, CDR1 is SGHTA and CDR2 FQGTGA. Trimming took 2 bases from V and 8 from J; bases not matched to a gene: 8. This CDR3 contains 15 residues. The CDR3 DNA reads TGTGCCAGCAGCTTAGGGGTGGGGACAGGTGATGAGCAGTTCTTC. Translating it yields CASSLGVGTGDEQFF.

With respect to this clone: One end of the junction varies from germline; a read error may be responsible. J is TRBJ2-3 and V is TRBV30; 12 bases agree with TRBD2. The germline CDR1 and CDR2 sequences are GTSNPN and SVGIG (reference sequence). This CDR3 comprises 16 residues. CDR3 in amino acids: CAWSSETSGSRDTQYF. In DNA form, the CDR3 reads TGTGCCTGGAGTTCGGAGACTAGCGGGAGCAGAGATACGCAGTATTTT.

This clone was detected only a few times. The chain combines TRBV4-2 with TRBJ2-6, with a possible D match to TRBD2 (6 bases). V shed 0 bases and J shed 0 bases, with 9 bases lying between them. The CDR3 totals 17 residues. Germline CDR1 reads LGHNA; CDR2 reads YNFKEQ. Here the CDR3 reads CASSQDGEVSGANVLTF. For the CDR3, the DNA is TGTGCCAGCAGCCAAGATGGGGAGGTCTCTGGGGCCAACGTCCTGACTTTC.

This chain connects TRBV10-3 to TRBJ1-1; D unresolved. CDR3 length equals 15 residues. V lost 5 bases to trimming and J lost 3 bases, with 16 bases between them. The germline V gene encodes CDR1 ENHRY and CDR2 SYGVKD. CDR3 DNA sequence: TGTGCCATCAGTTCCTTATCGGGTGGTGACACTGAAGCTTTCTTT. The encoded protein is CAISSLSGGDTEAFF.

This clone was seen a few times. The chain combines TRBV11-3 with TRBJ2-1, with a tentative D call TRBD2 (5 bases). The germline V gene has CDR1 SGHNT and CDR2 YENEEA. V shed 5 bases and J shed 5 bases, with 16 bases lying between them. The CDR3 contains 15 residues. Here the CDR3 DNA reads TGTGCCAGCAGCGAGGCGGGTCTCCAAAACAATGAGCAGTTCTTC. It yields the protein CASSEAGLQNNEQFF.

V usage is TRBV11-3 and J usage is TRBJ2-2; a weak D match, TRBD1 (6 bases). The CDR3 length is 15 residues. V shed 0 bases and J shed 6 bases, with 11 bases lying between them. Germline V gene data show CDR1 as SGHNT and CDR2 as YENEEA. CDR3 amino acids: CASSLDRGVSGELFF. The CDR3 DNA is TGTGCCAGCAGCTTAGACAGGGGAGTATCCGGGGAGCTGTTTTTT.

The chain recombines TRBV5-3 with TRBJ1-6; TRBD1 is a possible D gene (6 bases). TRBV5-3 belongs to the ORF category, with a function that is uncertain. Trimming took 5 bases from V and 12 from J, leaving 12 bases between them. The CDR3 is 12 amino acids. The CDR3 bases are TGTGCCAGAAGGCACCCAGGGGTACCCCTCCACTTT. Translated, it gives CARRHPGVPLHF.

This chain joins TRBV11-2 and TRBJ2-2, with D unclear. The V gene's germline CDR1 is SGHAT and CDR2 FQNNGV. The CDR3 extends over 16 amino acids. Deletions cut 8 bases from V and 2 bases from J, with 18 bases between. CDR3 in DNA: TGTGCCAGCTCTCGGTCAAGCGACTCAAACACCGGGGAGCTGTTTTTT. It translates to CASSRSSDSNTGELFF.

The V call is TRBV5-5, the J call TRBJ2-1; 8 bases agree with TRBD2. The V and J ends lost 4 bases and 5 bases, in that order; junction bases with no gene match: 2. The V gene's germline CDR1 is SGHKS and CDR2 YYEKEE (reference sequence). The CDR3 loop spans 13 amino acids. CDR3 bases: TGTGCCAGCAGCCGTAGCGGGGACAATGAGCAGTTCTTC. Amino acid sequence: CASSRSGDNEQFF.

The chain joins TRBV4-2 to TRBJ2-1, with 8 bases aligning to TRBD2. Trimming took 1 base from V and 1 from J; bases not matched to a gene: 9. Germline loops: CDR1 LGHNA, CDR2 YNFKEQ. The CDR3 extends over 18 amino acids. In DNA form, the CDR3 reads TGTGCCAGCAGCCAAGCCCCGGGAGGGCCTGAATCCTACAATGAGCAGTTCTTC. As protein: CASSQAPGGPESYNEQFF.

On this clone: One junction end disagrees with the germline gene, perhaps due to a read error. The CDR3 sequence: CAGSFTRDSTEAFF. The CDR3 nucleotides are TGTGCCGGCAGCTTCACCCGGGACAGTACTGAAGCTTTCTTT. The genes are TRBV7-2 and TRBJ1-1; the match to TRBD1 covers 7 bases. Germline CDR1 is SGHTA and CDR2 is FQGNSA. The CDR3 is 14 amino acids.

The rearrangement links TRBV6-5 to TRBJ1-4, with TRBD1 identical over 9 bases. This CDR3 region has 15 residues. V lost 0 bases to trimming and J lost 7 bases; unmatched junction nucleotides: 3. Germline V gene lookup returns CDR1 MNHEY and CDR2 SVGAGI. CDR3 sequence: CASSYSTGGSEKLFF. In DNA, the CDR3 is TGTGCCAGCAGTTACTCGACAGGGGGAAGTGAAAAACTGTTTTTT.

This clone occurred once. The rearrangement uses TRBV19 and TRBJ1-3, with D tentatively TRBD1 (5 bases). This CDR3 contains 15 residues. Deletions cut 2 bases from V and 0 bases from J, with 8 bases between. Germline CDR1 reads LNHDA; CDR2 reads SQIVND (reference sequence). The CDR3 spells CASSIQGNSGNTIYF. The CDR3 DNA sequence: TGTGCCAGTAGTATACAGGGAAACTCTGGAAACACCATATATTTT. Variable domain in full (rest from reference TRBV19 and TRBJ1-3): DGGITQSPKYLFRKEGQNVTLSCEQNLNHDAMYWYRQDPGQGLRLIYYSQIVNDFQKGDIAEGYSVSREKKESFPLTVTSAQKNPTAFYLCASSIQGNSGNTIYFGEGSWLTVV.

The chain combines TRBV29-1 with TRBJ2-4, with 12 bases matching TRBD1. Trimming at V came to 6 bases and at J to 4 bases, leaving 13 bases not matched to a gene. Germline CDR1 is SQVTM and CDR2 is ANQGSEA. The CDR3 is 17 residues long. The CDR3 is CSVRDPGQGASKNIQYF. CDR3 sequence (DNA): TGCAGCGTGAGAGACCCGGGACAGGGGGCGTCAAAAAACATTCAGTACTTC.

The chain employs TRBV7-2 and TRBJ2-5; 8 bases align to TRBD2. The germline V gene encodes CDR1 SGHTA and CDR2 FQGNSA. The J segment lost 4 bases and the V segment lost 3 bases, leaving 1 base of the junction unmatched. CDR3 length: 13 amino acids. The CDR3 loop reads CASSFGGGETQYF. DNA for the CDR3: TGTGCCAGCAGCTTCGGGGGGGGAGAGACCCAGTACTTC.

This clone has a single count. The CDR3: CASSQLAGGFNEQFF. The CDR3, as DNA: TGTGCCAGCAGTCAATTGGCAGGGGGCTTCAATGAGCAGTTCTTC. The genes are TRBV6-5 and TRBJ2-1, with 8 bases fitting TRBD1. In germline, CDR1 is MNHEY, CDR2 SVGAGI. After removal of 5 bases from V and 6 bases from J, the junction contained 9 bases not matched to a gene. The CDR3 extends over 15 amino acids.